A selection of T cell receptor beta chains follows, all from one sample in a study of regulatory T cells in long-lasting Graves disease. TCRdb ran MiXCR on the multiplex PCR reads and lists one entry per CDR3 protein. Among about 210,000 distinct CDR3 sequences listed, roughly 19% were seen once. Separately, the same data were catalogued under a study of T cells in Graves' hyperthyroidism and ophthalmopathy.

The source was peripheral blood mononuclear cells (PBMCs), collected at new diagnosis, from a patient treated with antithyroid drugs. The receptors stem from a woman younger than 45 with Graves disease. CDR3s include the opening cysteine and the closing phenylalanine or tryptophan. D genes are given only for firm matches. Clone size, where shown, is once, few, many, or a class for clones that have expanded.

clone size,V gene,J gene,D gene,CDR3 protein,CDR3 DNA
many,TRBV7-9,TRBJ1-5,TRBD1,CASSPDRGDQPQHF,TGTGCCAGCAGCCCCGACAGGGGTGATCAGCCCCAGCATTTT
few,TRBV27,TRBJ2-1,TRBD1,CASSGQGSSYNEQFF,TGTGCCAGCAGTGGACAGGGGAGCTCCTACAATGAGCAGTTCTTC
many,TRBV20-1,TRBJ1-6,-,CSAHRVLDSPLHF,TGCAGTGCACACAGGGTGCTCGATTCACCCCTCCACTTT
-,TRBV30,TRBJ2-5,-,CAWSQGQETQHF,TGTGCCTGGAGTCAGGGACAAGAGACCCAGCACTTC
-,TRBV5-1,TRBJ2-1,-,CASSSGTQILNEQFF,TGCGCCAGCAGCTCCGGGACCCAAATACTGAATGAGCAGTTCTTC
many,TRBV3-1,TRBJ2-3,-,CASSQDGLSTDTQYF,TGTGCCAGCAGCCAAGACGGGCTGAGCACAGATACGCAGTATTTT
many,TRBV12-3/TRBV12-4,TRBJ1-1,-,CASSVGGIEAFF,TGTGCCAGCAGTGTCGGGGGGATTGAAGCTTTCTTT
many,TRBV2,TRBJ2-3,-,CASRDGGLYTDTQYF,TGTGCCAGCAGGGACGGGGGGCTATACACAGATACGCAGTATTTT
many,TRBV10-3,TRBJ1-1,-,CAISVAPSTEAFF,TGTGCCATCAGTGTTGCCCCGAGCACTGAAGCTTTCTTT
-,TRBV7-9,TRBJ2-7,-,CASSPNGTSYEQYF,TGTGCCAGCAGCCCGAACGGGACATCCTACGAGCAGTACTTC
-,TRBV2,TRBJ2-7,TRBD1,CASTPGTGRYEQYF,TGTGCCAGCACTCCCGGGACAGGTCGCTACGAGCAGTACTTC
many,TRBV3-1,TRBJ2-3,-,CASSQERKRLTDTQYF,TGTGCCAGCAGCCAAGAGAGGAAGCGCCTCACAGATACGCAGTATTTT
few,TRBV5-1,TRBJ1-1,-,CASSGGALEAFF,TGCGCCAGCAGTGGGGGGGCACTTGAAGCTTTCTTT
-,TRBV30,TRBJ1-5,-,CAWSATGLDQPQHF,TGTGCCTGGAGTGCTACAGGGTTGGATCAGCCCCAGCATTTT
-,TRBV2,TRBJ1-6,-,CASIPAENSPLHF,TGTGCCAGCATTCCCGCGGAGAATTCACCCCTCCACTTT
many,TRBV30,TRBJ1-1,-,CAWEGHLFGTEAFF,TGTGCCTGGGAGGGACACCTCTTCGGCACTGAAGCTTTCTTT
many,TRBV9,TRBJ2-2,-,CASSVASHTGELFF,TGTGCCAGCAGCGTAGCTTCCCACACCGGGGAGCTGTTTTTT
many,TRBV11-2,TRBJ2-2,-,CASSPRGLAGTPGSCFF,-
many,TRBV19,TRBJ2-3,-,CASSPLKSTDTQYF,TGTGCCAGTAGTCCCCTGAAGAGCACAGATACGCAGTATTTT
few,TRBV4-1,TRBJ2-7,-,CASSLAGLPQYF,TGCGCCAGCAGCCTCGCGGGACTTCCACAGTACTTC
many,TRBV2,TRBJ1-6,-,CASRGRYNSPLHF,TGTGCCAGCAGGGGCCGCTATAATTCACCCCTCCACTTT
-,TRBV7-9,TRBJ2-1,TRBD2,CASSLGSSGRGNEQFF,TGTGCCAGCAGCTTAGGTTCCAGCGGGAGGGGTAATGAGCAGTTCTTC
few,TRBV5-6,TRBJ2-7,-,CASSLKGIYEQYF,TGTGCCAGCAGCTTGAAAGGGATCTACGAGCAGTACTTC
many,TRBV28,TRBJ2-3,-,CASSFLSGTDTQYF,TGTGCCAGCAGTTTTTTGTCAGGCACAGATACGCAGTATTTT
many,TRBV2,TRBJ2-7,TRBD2,CASRGVGTSDSISYEQYF,TGTGCCAGCAGGGGGGTGGGAACTAGCGACAGCATCTCCTACGAGCAGTACTTC
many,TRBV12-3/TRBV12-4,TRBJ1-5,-,CASSSGDQPQHF,TGTGCCAGCAGCTCGGGGGATCAGCCCCAGCATTTT
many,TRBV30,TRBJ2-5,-,CAWSVPSPETQYF,TGTGCCTGGAGTGTACCGTCCCCGGAGACCCAGTACTTC
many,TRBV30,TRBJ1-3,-,CAYVPASGNTIYF,TGTGCCTACGTTCCGGCCTCTGGAAACACCATATATTTT
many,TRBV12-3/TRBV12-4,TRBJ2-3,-,CASSFTKGGLTDTQYF,TGTGCCAGCAGTTTTACCAAGGGGGGGCTCACAGATACGCAGTATTTT
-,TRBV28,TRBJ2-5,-,CASTHTMRQYF,TGTGCCAGCACCCACACTATGCGCCAGTACTTC
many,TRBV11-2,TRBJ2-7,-,CASSLPQGAGERRMQYF,TGTGCCAGCAGCCTCCCCCAGGGGGCGGGGGAAAGGCGGATGCAGTACTTC
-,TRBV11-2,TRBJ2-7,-,CASSLEGGLGHYEQYF,TGTGCCAGCAGCTTAGAAGGCGGGCTGGGGCACTACGAGCAGTACTTC
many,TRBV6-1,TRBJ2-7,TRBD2,CASTPPGLELYEQYF,TGTGCCAGCACCCCCCCGGGACTAGAGCTTTACGAGCAGTACTTC
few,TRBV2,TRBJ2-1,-,CASRRSSPYNEQFF,TGTGCCAGTAGACGGAGTTCCCCTTACAATGAGCAGTTCTTC
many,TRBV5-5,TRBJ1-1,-,CASSLVRGNTEAFF,TGTGCCAGCAGCTTGGTTCGTGGGAACACTGAAGCTTTCTTT
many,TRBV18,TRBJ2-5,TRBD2,CASSTLAGDMETQYF,TGTGCCAGCTCAACCTTAGCGGGAGACATGGAGACCCAGTACTTC
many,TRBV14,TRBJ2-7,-,CASSQDRSYEQYF,TGTGCCAGCAGCCAAGACAGATCCTACGAGCAGTACTTC
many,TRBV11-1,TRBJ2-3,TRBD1,CASSVFDRDGTDTQYF,TGTGCCAGCAGCGTGTTCGACAGGGATGGCACAGATACGCAGTATTTT
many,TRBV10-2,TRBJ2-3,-,CASSGPTGGTQYF,TGCGCCAGCAGTGGCCCGACTGGAGGTACGCAGTATTTT
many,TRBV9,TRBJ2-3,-,CASSVERTDTQYF,TGTGCCAGCAGCGTAGAGCGCACAGATACGCAGTATTTT
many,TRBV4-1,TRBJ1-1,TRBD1,CASSLGTGGPGRSEAFF,TGCGCCAGCAGCCTCGGGACAGGGGGCCCCGGACGCTCTGAAGCTTTCTTT
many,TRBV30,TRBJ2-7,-,CAWSGLGRSIEQYF,TGTGCCTGGAGTGGGTTGGGCAGGAGTATTGAGCAGTACTTC
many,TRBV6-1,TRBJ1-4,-,CASSRTGNEKLFF,TGTGCCAGCAGTCGGACGGGGAATGAAAAACTGTTTTTT
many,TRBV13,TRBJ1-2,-,CASSSRQDPNYGYTF,TGTGCCAGCAGCTCCCGACAGGACCCAAACTATGGCTACACCTTC
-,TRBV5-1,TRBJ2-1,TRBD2,CASKLAGGVDEQFF,TGCGCCAGCAAATTAGCGGGAGGAGTAGATGAGCAGTTCTTC
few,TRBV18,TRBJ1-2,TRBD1,CASSPKGQGAILNYGYTF,TGTGCCAGCTCACCAAAAGGACAGGGGGCAATTCTCAACTATGGCTACACCTTC
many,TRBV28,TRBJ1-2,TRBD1,CASRKDRGSGYTF,TGTGCCAGCAGAAAAGACAGGGGCTCTGGCTACACCTTC
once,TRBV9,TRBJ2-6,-,CASRGGPNSGANVLTF,TGTGCCAGCAGGGGAGGTCCAAACTCTGGGGCCAACGTCCTGACTTTC
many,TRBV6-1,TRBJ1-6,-,CASSEAATPGNSPLHF,TGTGCCAGCAGTGAAGCGGCAACGCCGGGGAATTCACCCCTCCACTTT
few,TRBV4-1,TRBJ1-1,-,CASSQGIGLTEAFF,TGCGCCAGCAGCCAAGGCATAGGTCTCACTGAAGCTTTCTTT
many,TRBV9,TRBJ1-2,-,CASSTPLSGGHGYTF,TGTGCCAGCAGCACTCCCCTTAGCGGGGGCCATGGCTACACCTTC
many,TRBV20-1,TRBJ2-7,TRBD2,CSASLASGSESYEQYF,TGCAGTGCTAGTTTGGCTAGCGGGAGCGAGAGCTACGAGCAGTACTTC
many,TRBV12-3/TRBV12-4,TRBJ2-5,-,CASGESTQETQYF,TGTGCCAGCGGGGAGTCCACCCAAGAGACCCAGTACTTC
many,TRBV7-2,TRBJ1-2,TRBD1,CASSPTTGGYGYTF,TGTGCCAGCAGCCCGACGACAGGGGGCTATGGCTACACCTTC
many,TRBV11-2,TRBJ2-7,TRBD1,CASSLDPDRFGATPYEQYF,TGTGCCAGCAGCTTAGATCCGGACAGGTTCGGCGCAACCCCCTACGAGCAGTACTTC